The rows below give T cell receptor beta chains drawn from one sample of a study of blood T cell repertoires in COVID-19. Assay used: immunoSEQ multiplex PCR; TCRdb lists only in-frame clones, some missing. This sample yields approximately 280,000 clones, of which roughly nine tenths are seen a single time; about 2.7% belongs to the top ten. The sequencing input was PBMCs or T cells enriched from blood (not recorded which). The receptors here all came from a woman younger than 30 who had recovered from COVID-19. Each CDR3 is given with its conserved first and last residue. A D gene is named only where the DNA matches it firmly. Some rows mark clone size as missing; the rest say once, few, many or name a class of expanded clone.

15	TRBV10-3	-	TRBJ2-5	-	CAISERKLAIETQYF	TGTGCCATCAGTGAGAGGAAACTAGCTATCGAGACCCAGTACTTC
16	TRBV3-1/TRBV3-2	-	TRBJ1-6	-	CASSQEGSVGNSPLHF	TGTGCCAGCAGCCAAGAGGGGAGTGTGGGGAATTCACCCCTCCACTTT
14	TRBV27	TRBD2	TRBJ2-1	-	CASKGLAGRNEQFF	TGTGCCAGCAAGGGACTAGCGGGACGGAATGAGCAGTTCTTC
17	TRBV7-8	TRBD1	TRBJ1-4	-	CASSLVDGQELFGKLFF	TGTGCCAGCAGCTTAGTCGACGGACAGGAGCTATTTGGAAAACTGTTTTTT
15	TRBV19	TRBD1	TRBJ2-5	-	CASSTIGQGGETQYF	TGTGCCAGTAGTACGATTGGACAGGGCGGGGAGACCCAGTACTTC
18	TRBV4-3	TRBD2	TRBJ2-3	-	CASSQDLISGGVTDTQYF	TGCGCCAGCAGCCAAGATCTGATCTCCGGGGGGGTGACAGATACGCAGTATTTT
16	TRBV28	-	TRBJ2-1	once	CASSLFGGRAYNEQFF	TGTGCCAGCAGTTTATTCGGGGGACGCGCCTACAATGAGCAGTTCTTC
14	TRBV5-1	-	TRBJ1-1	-	CASSLGQGPYEAFF	TGCGCCAGCAGCTTGGGCCAGGGTCCCTATGAAGCTTTCTTT
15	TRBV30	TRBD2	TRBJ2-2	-	CAWAKLAGNTGELFF	TGTGCCTGGGCGAAACTAGCGGGGAACACCGGGGAGCTGTTTTTT
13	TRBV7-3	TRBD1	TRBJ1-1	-	CASSQQGDTEAFF	TGTGCCAGCAGTCAACAGGGGGACACTGAAGCTTTCTTT
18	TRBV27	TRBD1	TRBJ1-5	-	CASSAMTGARVGNQPQHF	TGTGCCAGCAGTGCAATGACAGGGGCGAGGGTAGGCAATCAGCCCCAGCATTTT
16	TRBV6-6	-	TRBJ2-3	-	CASTPFKPRVTDTQYF	TGTGCCAGCACTCCATTCAAACCCAGGGTAACAGATACGCAGTATTTT
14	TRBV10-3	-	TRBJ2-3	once	CAISESGALDTQYF	TGTGCCATCAGTGAGTCGGGAGCCCTAGATACGCAGTATTTT
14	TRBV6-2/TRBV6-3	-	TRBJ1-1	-	CASSLPTENTEAFF	TGTGCCAGCAGTCTCCCAACAGAGAACACTGAAGCTTTCTTT
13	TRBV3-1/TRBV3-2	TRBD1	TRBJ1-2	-	CASSHSGTDGYTF	TGTGCCAGCAGCCATTCCGGGACAGATGGCTACACCTTC
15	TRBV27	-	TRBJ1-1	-	CASSTGQSDYTEAFF	TGTGCCAGCAGTACCGGACAGTCCGATTACACTGAAGCTTTCTTT
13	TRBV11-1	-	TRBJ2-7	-	CASGDNLSYEQYF	TGTGCCAGCGGGGACAATTTGTCCTACGAGCAGTACTTC
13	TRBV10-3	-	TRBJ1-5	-	CAISGQGNQPQHF	TGTGCCATCAGTGGACAGGGCAATCAGCCCCAGCATTTT
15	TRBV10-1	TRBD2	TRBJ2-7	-	CASSSTSGDSYEQYF	TGCGCCAGCAGTTCAACTAGCGGGGACTCCTACGAGCAGTACTTC
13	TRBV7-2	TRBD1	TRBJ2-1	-	CASSLITGTGYFF	TGTGCCAGCAGCTTAATTACCGGGACAGGGTATTTCTTC
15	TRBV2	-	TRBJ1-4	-	CASGLKVATNEKLFF	TGTGCCAGCGGGCTAAAGGTTGCAACTAATGAAAAACTGTTTTTT
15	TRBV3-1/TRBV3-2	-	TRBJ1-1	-	CASSQAPTVNTEAFF	TGTGCCAGCAGCCAAGCCCCGACAGTGAACACTGAAGCTTTCTTT
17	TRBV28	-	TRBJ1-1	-	CASRLSLRILGGTEAFF	TGTGCCAGCAGGCTATCGTTGAGGATCCTAGGGGGCACTGAAGCTTTCTTT
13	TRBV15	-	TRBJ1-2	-	CATSRVASYGYTF	TGTGCCACCAGCAGAGTGGCATCCTATGGCTACACCTTC
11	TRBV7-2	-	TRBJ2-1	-	CASSWAGEQFF	TGTGCCAGCAGCTGGGCGGGGGAGCAGTTCTTC
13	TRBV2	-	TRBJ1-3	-	CASRRGSGNTIYF	TGTGCCAGCAGGAGGGGGTCTGGAAACACCATATATTTT